The clone carrying this TCR beta chain showed up many times. RNA transcripts provided the source from which TCR beta CDR3 regions were amplified. HTBI primers drove first-round RT-PCR of the TCR CDR3. From the multiplex PCR reads, TCRdb called clonotypes with MiXCR, one entry per CDR3 protein. Of nearly 750,000 distinct CDR3 sequences listed, 35% were seen once; the top ten hold roughly 30%. This sample is part of a study of T cells in Graves' hyperthyroidism and ophthalmopathy. The germline gives CDR1 LNHDA, CDR2 SQIVND (reference sequence). The junction had 12 bases not matched to a gene; V was cut back by 11 bases and J by 2 bases. The CDR3 consists of 15 residues. Newly diagnosed hyperthyroidism patients aged 18 to 65 years had disease lasting under 2 months. Criteria for exclusion of patients were uncontrolled infection, other autoimmune disease, pregnancy or lactation. Clinical symptoms, serum thyroxine, TRAb, thyroid ultrasound and orbital computed tomography informed diagnoses. The PBMCs were sourced from fresh peripheral blood (about 9.7 ml).

The sample taken for sequencing was blood. This receptor was obtained from a woman aged 40-49 years with Graves' hyperthyroidism. This chain joins TRBV19 and TRBJ1-5, with 7 positions matching TRBD1. CDR3 sequence (DNA): TGTGCCGTAGGAAGACAGGGTGGCGGCAATCAGCCCCAGCATTTT. Its protein product is CAVGRQGGGNQPQHF.